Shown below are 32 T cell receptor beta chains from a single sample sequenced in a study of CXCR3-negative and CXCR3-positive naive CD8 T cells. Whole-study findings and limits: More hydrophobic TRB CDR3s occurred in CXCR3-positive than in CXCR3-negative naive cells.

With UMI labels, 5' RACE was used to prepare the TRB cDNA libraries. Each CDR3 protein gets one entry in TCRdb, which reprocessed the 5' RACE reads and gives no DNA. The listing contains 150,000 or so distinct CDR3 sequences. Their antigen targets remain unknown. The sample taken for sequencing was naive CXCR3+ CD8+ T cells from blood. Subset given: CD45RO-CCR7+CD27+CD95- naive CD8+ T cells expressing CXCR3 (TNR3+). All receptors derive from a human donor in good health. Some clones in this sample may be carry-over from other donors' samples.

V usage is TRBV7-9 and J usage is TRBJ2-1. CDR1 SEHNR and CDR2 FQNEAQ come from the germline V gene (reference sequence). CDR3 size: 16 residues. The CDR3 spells CASRPLEDRSYNEQFF.

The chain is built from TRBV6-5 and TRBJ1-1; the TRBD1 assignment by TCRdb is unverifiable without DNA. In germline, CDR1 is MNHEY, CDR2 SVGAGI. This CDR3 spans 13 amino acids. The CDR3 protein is CASSSRGLAEAFF.

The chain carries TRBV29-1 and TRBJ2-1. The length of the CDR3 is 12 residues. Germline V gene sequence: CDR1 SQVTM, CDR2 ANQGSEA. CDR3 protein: CSVERYLLEQFF.

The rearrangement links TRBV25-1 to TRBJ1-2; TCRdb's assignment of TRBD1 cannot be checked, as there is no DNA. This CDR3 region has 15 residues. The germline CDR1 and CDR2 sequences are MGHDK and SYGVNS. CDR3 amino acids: CASSEVGGTIRGYTF.

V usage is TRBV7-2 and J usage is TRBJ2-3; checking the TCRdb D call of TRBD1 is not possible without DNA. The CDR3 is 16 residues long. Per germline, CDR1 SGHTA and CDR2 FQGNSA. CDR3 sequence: CASSIPGASSTDTQYF.

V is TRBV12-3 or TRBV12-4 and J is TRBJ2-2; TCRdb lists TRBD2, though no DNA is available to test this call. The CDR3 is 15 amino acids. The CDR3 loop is CASSLLVRRSGELFF.

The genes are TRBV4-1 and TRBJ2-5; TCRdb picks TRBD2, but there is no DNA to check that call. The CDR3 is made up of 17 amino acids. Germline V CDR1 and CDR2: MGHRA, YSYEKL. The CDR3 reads CASSQGASGKLKETQYF.

CDR3 in amino acids: CASSERDQQGNEQFF. This chain connects TRBV7-8 to TRBJ2-1; checking the TCRdb D call of TRBD2 is not possible without DNA. This CDR3 contains 15 residues. The germline gives CDR1 SGHVS, CDR2 FQNEAQ.

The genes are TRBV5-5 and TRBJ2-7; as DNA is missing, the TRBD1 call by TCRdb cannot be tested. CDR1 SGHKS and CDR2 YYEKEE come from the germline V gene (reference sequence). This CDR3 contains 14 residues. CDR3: CASSLGAGGFEQYF.

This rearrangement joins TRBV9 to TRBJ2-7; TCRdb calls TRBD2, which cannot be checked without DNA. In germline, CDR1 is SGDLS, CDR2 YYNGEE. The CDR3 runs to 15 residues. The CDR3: CASSASVGAAYEQYF.

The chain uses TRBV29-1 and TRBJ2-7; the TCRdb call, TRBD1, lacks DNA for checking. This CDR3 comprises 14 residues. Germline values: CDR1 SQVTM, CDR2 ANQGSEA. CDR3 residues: CSVEEPGTGYEQYF.

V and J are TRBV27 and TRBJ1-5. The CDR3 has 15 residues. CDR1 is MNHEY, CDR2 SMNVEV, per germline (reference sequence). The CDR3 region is CASSPLGWGNQPQHF.

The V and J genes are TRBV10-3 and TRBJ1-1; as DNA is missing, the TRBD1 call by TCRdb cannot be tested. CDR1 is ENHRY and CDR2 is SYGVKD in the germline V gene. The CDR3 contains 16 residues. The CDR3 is CAISERGGARDTEAFF.

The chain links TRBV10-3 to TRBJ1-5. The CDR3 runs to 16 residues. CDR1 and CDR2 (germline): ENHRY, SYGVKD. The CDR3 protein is CAISDLRAGLNQPQHF.

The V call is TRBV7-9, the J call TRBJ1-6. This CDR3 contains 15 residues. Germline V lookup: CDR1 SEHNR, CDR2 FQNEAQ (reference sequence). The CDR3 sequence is CASSTDGLAASPLHF.

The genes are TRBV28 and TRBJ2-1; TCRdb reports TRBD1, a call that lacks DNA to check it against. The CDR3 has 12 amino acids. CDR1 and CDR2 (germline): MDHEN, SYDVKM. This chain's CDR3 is CASNIGGNEQFF.

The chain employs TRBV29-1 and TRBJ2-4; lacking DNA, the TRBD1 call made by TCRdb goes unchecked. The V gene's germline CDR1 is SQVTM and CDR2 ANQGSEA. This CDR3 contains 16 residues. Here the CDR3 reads CSVELQGFLAKNIQYF.

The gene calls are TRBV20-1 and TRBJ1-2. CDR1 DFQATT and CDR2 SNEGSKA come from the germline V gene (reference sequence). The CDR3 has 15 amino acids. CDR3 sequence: CSVIRPGKETYGYTF.

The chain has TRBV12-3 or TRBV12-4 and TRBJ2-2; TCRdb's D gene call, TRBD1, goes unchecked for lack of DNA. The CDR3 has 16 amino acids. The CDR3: CASSLLPGQETGELFF.

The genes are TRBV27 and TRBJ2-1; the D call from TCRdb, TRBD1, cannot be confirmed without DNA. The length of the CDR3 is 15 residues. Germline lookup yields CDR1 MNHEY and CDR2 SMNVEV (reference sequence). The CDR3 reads CASSLSQGGYNEQFF.

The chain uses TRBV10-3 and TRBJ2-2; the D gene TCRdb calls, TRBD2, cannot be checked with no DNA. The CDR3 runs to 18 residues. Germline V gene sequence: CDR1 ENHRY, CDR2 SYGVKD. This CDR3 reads CAISDSPGLAGVTGELFF.

CDR3 region: CATSRGISADTQYF. The chain has TRBV15 and TRBJ2-3. Germline assignment: CDR1 LNHNV and CDR2 YYDKDF (reference sequence). This CDR3 is built from 14 residues.

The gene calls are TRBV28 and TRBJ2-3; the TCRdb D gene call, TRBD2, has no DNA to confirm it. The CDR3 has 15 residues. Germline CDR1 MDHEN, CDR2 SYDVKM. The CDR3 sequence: CASSKLAASTDTQYF.

The CDR3 reads CASRSPGGYNEQFF. V is TRBV11-2 and J is TRBJ2-1; the D call from TCRdb, TRBD2, cannot be confirmed without DNA. CDR3 size: 14 residues. Germline values: CDR1 SGHAT, CDR2 FQNNGV.

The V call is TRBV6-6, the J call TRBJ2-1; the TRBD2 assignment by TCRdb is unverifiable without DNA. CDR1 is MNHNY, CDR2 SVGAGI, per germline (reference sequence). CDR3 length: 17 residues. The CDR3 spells CASSQLGVAGAYNEQFF.

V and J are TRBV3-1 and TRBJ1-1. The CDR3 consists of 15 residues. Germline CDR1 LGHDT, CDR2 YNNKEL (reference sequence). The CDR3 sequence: CASSQARQVWSEAFF.

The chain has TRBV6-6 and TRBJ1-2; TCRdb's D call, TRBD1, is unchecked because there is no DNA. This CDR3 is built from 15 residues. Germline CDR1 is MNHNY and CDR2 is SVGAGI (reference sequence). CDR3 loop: CASSYESGIFYGYTF.

The CDR3: CASSPSGTGATEAFF. This chain connects TRBV27 to TRBJ1-1; TCRdb names TRBD1, which stays unverified in the absence of DNA. CDR3 length: 15 residues. Germline V gene sequence: CDR1 MNHEY, CDR2 SMNVEV (reference sequence).

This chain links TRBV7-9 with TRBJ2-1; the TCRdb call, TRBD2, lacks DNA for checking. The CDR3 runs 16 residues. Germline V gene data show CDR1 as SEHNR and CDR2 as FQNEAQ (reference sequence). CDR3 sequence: CASSALTSGRVNEQFF.

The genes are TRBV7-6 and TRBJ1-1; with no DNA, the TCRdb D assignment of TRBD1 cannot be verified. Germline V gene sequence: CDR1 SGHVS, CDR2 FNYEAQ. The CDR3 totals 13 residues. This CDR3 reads CASSFGQGTEDFF.

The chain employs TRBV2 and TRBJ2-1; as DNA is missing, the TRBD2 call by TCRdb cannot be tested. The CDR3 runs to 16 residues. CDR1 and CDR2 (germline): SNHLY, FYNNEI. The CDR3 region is CASNALSPGLVFEQFF. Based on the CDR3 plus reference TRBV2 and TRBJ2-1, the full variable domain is EPEVTQTPSHQVTQMGQEVILRCVPISNHLYFYWYRQILGQKVEFLVSFYNNEISEKSEIFDDQFSVERPDGSNFTLKIRSTKLEDSAMYFCASNALSPGLVFEQFFGPGTRLTVL.

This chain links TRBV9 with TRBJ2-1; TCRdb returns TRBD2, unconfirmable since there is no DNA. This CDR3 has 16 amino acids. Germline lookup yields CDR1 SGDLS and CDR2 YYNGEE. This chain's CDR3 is CASSAPLRGGPPEQFF.